This T cell receptor beta chain appears in the sequencing data of a study of spatial heterogeneity in lung cancer. Study at large: The study observed each unique TCR and UMI combination more than ten times on average in raw reads. Study observations and caveats: Tumors with more nonsynonymous mutations had more expanded intratumoral alpha and beta TCRs.

The time point: sample taken at primary tumor resection. Material for sequencing was whole RNA from tumor, nontumor lung or frozen PBMC, left unsorted. By sample share, this clonotype is large. What it binds is not known. Germline V lookup: CDR1 LGHDT, CDR2 YNNKEL (reference sequence). V was shortened by 1 base and J by 7 bases, with 14 bases between the two germline ends. CDR3 length: 15 residues. TCRdb independently ran MiXCR on the 5' RACE reads; one entry per CDR3 protein. The top ten clones hold over 25% of a sample with 950 or so distinct CDR3 sequences, more than 25% of them seen once. This sample comprised lung tumor tissue, obtained at surgery. The J gene is TRBJ1-5, the V gene TRBV3-1; D gene unclear. The origin of this receptor is a male donor with early-stage non-small cell lung cancer. CDR3 loop: CASSQAMGVRQPQHF. The CDR3 DNA is TGTGCCAGCAGCCAAGCAATGGGAGTAAGACAGCCCCAGCATTTT.